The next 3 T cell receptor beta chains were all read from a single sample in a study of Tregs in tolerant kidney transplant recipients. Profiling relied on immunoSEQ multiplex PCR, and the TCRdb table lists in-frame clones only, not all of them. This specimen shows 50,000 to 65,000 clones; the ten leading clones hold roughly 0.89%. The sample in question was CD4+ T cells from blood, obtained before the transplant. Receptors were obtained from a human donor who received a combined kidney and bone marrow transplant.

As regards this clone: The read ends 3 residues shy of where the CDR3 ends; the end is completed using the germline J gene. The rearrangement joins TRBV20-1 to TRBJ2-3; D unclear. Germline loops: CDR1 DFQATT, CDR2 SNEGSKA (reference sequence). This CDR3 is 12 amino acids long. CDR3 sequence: CRAAKSADTQYF. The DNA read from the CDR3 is TGCAGAGCCGCGAAGAGTGCAGATACG.

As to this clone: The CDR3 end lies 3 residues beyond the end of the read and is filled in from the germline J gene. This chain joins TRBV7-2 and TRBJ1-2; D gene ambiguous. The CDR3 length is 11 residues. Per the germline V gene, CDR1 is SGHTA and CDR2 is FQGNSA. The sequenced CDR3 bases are TGTGCCAGCAGTCAGGTCGAAGGC. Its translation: CASSQVEG. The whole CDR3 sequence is CASSQVEGYTF.

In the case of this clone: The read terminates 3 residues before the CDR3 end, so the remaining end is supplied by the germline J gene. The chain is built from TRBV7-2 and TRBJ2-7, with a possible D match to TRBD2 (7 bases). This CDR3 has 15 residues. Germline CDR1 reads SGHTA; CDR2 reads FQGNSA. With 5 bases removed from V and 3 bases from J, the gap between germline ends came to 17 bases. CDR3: CASSRGGVGVYEQYF. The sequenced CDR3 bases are TGTGCCAGCAGCCGAGGGGGGGTTGGGGTCTACGAG.